In this sample, the clone carrying this TCR beta chain turned up many times. The CDR3 runs to 22 residues. Germline CDR1 and CDR2: SGHRS and YFSETQ. V was clipped by 0 bases and J by 5 bases; unmatched bases: 23. These data belong to a study of metastatic and nonmetastatic thyroid tumors. TCRdb re-clonotyped the PCR reads through MiXCR. The sample yields about 24,000 clones, over 25% seen once. Ahead of thyroid surgery, no patient had received treatment of any kind. The chain carries TRBV5-1 and TRBJ2-2; TRBD2 agrees at 9 bases. The sequencing input was blood. This receptor was taken from a male donor with papillary thyroid cancer or a benign thyroid nodule (not recorded which). Some clones in this sample may be carry-over from other donors' samples. CDR3 residues: CASSLAWGSGTSPNIGTGELFF. The CDR3 bases are TGCGCCAGCAGCTTGGCATGGGGCTCCGGGACTAGCCCCAATATTGGGACCGGGGAGCTGTTTTTT.